This T cell receptor (beta chain) is drawn from a study of blood T cells in healthy people across ages. This clonotype was seen more than once but under ten times. Its specificity is not known. Germline V gives CDR1 SGHKS, CDR2 YYEKEE (reference sequence). This CDR3 comprises 18 residues. V lost 0 bases, J lost 5 bases, and 16 bases stayed unmatched. The sample, about 9.7 milliliters of peripheral blood, was drawn from each donor. Whole-study findings and limits: Nothing was known about donor CMV status, and this possibly confounded expanded clonotype changes.

Primers used in a second PCR of roughly 7 to 12 cycles were a sample-barcoded 5' primer and a J-beta primer mix. Each cDNA molecule received a tag from a template-switch adaptor that had 12 random nucleotides. TCRdb reprocessed the 5' RACE reads via MiXCR and lists one record per CDR3 protein. The table lists roughly 900,000 distinct CDR3 sequences, 25% to 35% of them singletons. This TCR came from an elderly woman in good health. The chain links TRBV5-5 to TRBJ1-1; 7 bases align to TRBD1. The sequenced material came from blood. CDR3 loop: CASSLAEVVRGVRTEAFF. The CDR3 DNA reads as TGTGCCAGCAGCTTGGCCGAAGTGGTCAGGGGGGTTAGGACTGAAGCTTTCTTT.